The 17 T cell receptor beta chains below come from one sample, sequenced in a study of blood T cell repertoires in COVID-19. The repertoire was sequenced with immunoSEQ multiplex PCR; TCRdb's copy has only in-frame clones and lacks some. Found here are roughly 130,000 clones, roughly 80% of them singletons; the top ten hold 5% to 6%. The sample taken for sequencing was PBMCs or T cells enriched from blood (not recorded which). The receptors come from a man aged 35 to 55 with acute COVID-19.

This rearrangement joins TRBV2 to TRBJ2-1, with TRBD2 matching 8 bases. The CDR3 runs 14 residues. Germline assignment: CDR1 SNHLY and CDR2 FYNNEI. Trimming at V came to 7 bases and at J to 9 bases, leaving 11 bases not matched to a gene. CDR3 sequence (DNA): TGTGCCAGCAAAGGTAGCGGGGAAGAGGGTGAGCAGTTCTTC. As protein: CASKGSGEEGEQFF.

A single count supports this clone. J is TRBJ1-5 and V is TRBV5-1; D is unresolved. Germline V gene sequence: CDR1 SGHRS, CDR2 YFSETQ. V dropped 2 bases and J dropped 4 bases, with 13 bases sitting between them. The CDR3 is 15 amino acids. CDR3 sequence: CASSFDSGNNQPQHF. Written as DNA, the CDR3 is TGCGCCAGCAGCTTCGATTCGGGAAATAATCAGCCCCAGCATTTT.

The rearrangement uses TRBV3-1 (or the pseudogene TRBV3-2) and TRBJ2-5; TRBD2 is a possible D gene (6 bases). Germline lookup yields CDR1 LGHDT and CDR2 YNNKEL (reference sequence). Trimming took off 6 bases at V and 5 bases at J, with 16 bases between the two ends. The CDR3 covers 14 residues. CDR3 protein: CASRRDPQTETQYF. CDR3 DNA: TGTGCCAGCAGGCGGGACCCTCAAACGGAGACCCAGTACTTC.

The CDR3 loop is CASSQDSTASLSGNTIYF. In DNA, the CDR3 is TGCGCCAGCAGCCAAGATTCAACTGCCTCCCTCTCTGGAAACACCATATATTTT. This rearrangement joins TRBV4-3 to TRBJ1-3; D gene unclear. Trimming removed 0 bases from V and 0 bases from J, with 15 bases in between. The germline V gene encodes CDR1 LGHNA and CDR2 YSLEER. The CDR3 sequence is 18 residues long.

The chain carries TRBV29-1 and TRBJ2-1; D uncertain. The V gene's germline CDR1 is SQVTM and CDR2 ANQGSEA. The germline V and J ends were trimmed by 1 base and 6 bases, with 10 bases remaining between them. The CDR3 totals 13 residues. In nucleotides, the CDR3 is TGCAGCGTTGAAGTTTTGGAGTTCAATGAGCAGTTCTTC. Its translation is CSVEVLEFNEQFF.

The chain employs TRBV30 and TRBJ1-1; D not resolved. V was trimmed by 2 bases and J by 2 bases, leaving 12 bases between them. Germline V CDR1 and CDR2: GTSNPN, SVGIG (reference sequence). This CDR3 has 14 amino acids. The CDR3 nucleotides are TGTGCCTGGAGTAACGGGGTGATAAACACTGAAGCTTTCTTT. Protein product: CAWSNGVINTEAFF.

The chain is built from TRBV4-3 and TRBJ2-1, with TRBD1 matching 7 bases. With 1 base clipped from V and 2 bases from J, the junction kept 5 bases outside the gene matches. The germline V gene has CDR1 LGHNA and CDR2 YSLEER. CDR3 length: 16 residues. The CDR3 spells CASSQGRDRAYNEQFF. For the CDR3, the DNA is TGCGCCAGCAGCCAAGGCCGGGACAGAGCCTACAATGAGCAGTTCTTC.

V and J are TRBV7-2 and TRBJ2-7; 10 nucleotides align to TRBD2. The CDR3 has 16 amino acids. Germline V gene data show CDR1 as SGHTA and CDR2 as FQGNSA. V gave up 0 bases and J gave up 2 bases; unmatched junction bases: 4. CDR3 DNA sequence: TGTGCCAGCAGCTTAGCAGCTAGCGGGAGAACCTACGAGCAGTACTTC. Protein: CASSLAASGRTYEQYF.

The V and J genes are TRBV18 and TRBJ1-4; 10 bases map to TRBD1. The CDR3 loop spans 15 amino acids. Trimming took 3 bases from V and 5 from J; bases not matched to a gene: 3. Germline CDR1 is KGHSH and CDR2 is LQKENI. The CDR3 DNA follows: TGTGCCAGCTCACCCGGGACAGGGGAAAATGAAAAACTGTTTTTT. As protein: CASSPGTGENEKLFF.

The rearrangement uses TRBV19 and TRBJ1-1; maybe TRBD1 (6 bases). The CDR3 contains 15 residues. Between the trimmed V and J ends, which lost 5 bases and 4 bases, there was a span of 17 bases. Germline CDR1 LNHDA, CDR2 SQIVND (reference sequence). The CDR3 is CASSHSRTGSTEAFF. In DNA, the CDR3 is TGTGCCAGTAGTCACTCACGCACAGGGAGCACTGAAGCTTTCTTT.

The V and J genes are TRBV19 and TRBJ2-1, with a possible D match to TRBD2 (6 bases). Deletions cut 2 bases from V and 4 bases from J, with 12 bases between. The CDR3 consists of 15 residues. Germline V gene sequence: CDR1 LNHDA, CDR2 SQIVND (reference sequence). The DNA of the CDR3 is TGTGCCAGTAGTATAAGACGGGGGATGTACAATGAGCAGTTCTTC. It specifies CASSIRRGMYNEQFF. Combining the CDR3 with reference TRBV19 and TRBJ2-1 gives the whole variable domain DGGITQSPKYLFRKEGQNVTLSCEQNLNHDAMYWYRQDPGQGLRLIYYSQIVNDFQKGDIAEGYSVSREKKESFPLTVTSAQKNPTAFYLCASSIRRGMYNEQFFGPGTRLTVL.

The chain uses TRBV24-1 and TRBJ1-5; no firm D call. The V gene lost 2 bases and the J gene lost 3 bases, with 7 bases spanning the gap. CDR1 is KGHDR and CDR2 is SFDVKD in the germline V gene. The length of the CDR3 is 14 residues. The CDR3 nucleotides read TGTGCCACCAGTGATTCGAGCTACAATCAGCCCCAGCATTTT. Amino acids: CATSDSSYNQPQHF.

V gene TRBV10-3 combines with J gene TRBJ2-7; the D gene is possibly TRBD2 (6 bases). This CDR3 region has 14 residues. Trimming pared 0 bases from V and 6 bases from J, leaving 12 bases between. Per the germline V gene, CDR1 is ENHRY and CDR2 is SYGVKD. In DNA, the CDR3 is TGTGCCATCAGTGAGTCCGCTAGCGCAACCGAGCAGTACTTC. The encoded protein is CAISESASATEQYF.

The CDR3 DNA reads as TGTGCCAGCAGCCTGGACTCTCCACCCCTCCACTTT. Its translation: CASSLDSPPLHF. The chain links TRBV2 to TRBJ1-6; D uncertain. CDR1 is SNHLY and CDR2 is FYNNEI in the germline V gene. Trimming pared 6 bases from V and 11 bases from J, leaving 11 bases between. CDR3 size: 12 residues.

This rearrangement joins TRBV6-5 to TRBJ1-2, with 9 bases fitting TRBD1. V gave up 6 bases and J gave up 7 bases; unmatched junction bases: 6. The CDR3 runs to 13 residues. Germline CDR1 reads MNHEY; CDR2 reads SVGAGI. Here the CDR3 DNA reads TGTGCCAGCAGCCGAGGACAGGGGTCTGGCTACACCTTC. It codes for CASSRGQGSGYTF.

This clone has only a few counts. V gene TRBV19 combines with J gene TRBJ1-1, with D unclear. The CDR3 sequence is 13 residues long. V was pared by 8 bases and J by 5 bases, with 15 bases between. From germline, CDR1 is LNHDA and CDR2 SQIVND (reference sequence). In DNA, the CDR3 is TGTGCCAGTGGCGCCGCGGGGTTTACTGAAGCTTTCTTT. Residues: CASGAAGFTEAFF.

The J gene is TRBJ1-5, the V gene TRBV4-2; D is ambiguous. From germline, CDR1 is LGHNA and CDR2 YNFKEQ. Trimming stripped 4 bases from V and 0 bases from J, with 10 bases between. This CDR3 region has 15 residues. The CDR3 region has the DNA TGTGCCAGCAGCCCGGGAGAGGGTAGCAATCAGCCCCAGCATTTT. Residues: CASSPGEGSNQPQHF.